One T cell receptor (beta chain) is described in this entry. Its antigen is not known. This sample is drawn from a study of blood T cells in healthy people across ages. Notes on the study in general: Long-lived donors had more naive CD4+ cells and higher diversity than aged donors.

With 4 bases clipped from V and 7 bases from J, the junction kept 2 bases outside the gene matches. The CDR3 contains 15 residues. Per the germline V gene, CDR1 is LGHNA and CDR2 is YNFKEQ. At least 5.5 micrograms of total RNA were extracted per sample. A J-beta primer mix and a sample-barcoded 5' primer were used in a second PCR of roughly 6 to 12 cycles. Via MiXCR, TCRdb re-called the 5' RACE reads, giving one row per CDR3 protein. The table lists about 570,000 distinct CDR3 sequences, approximately 25% of them singletons. This receptor was taken from a woman between 65 and 79 years old in good health. The gene calls are TRBV4-2 and TRBJ2-2, with 14 bases lining up with TRBD2. The material sequenced was blood. CDR3 nucleotides: TGTGCCAGCAGCCTCGGGACTAGCGGGAGCGGGGAGCTGTTTTTT. This gives the protein CASSLGTSGSGELFF.